The rows below give T cell receptor beta chains drawn from one sample of a study of vaccination effects on CD4 cells after COVID-19. TCRdb keeps only in-frame clones here, not all; method: immunoSEQ multiplex PCR. This table has 25,000 to 35,000 clones, 74% appearing once. Their cognate antigens are unknown. This sample comprised CD4+ T cells from PBMCs cultured without peptide, obtained after COVID-19 vaccination. The receptors stem from a human donor who received a COVID-19 vaccine. The CDR3 runs from the conserved cysteine through the conserved F or W. The order of the fields is clone size, J gene, D gene, V gene, CDR3 protein, CDR3 DNA. A D gene is named only where the DNA matches it firmly. The listing skips clone size in some rows; elsewhere it reads once, few, many or a size class.

-,TRBJ2-3,-,TRBV5-1,CASSLDASSRNSDTQYF,TGCGCCAGCAGCTTGGATGCGTCTAGCCGGAACTCAGATACGCAGTATTTT
-,TRBJ1-2,-,TRBV5-1,CASRGRPANYGYTF,TGCGCCAGCAGGGGACGGCCAGCTAACTATGGCTACACCTTC
-,TRBJ1-6,-,TRBV6-5,CASKNRSNSPLHF,TGTGCCAGCAAGAATAGGTCTAATTCACCCCTCCACTTT
-,TRBJ1-1,-,TRBV29-1,CSVDTEAFF,TGCAGCGTTGACACTGAAGCTTTCTTT
-,TRBJ1-2,-,TRBV4-3,CASSQERSVGYTF,TGCGCCAGCAGCCAAGAACGGTCCGTCGGCTACACCTTC
once,TRBJ2-7,-,TRBV19,CASSIGPVAEQYF,TGTGCCAGTAGTATAGGGCCAGTAGCCGAGCAGTACTTC
-,TRBJ2-5,-,TRBV6-5,CASSPTGTRGTQYF,TGTGCCAGCAGTCCGACCGGGACACGGGGGACCCAGTACTTC
few,TRBJ1-5,-,TRBV7-9,CASSSAGINQPQHF,TGTGCCAGCAGCTCGGCAGGGATCAATCAGCCCCAGCATTTT
-,TRBJ2-5,-,TRBV10-3,CAISESRFRETQYF,TGTGCCATCAGTGAGTCTCGGTTTCGAGAGACCCAGTACTTC
-,TRBJ1-4,-,TRBV7-2,CASTLRKGEKLFF,TGTGCCAGCACCCTTAGGAAGGGTGAAAAACTGTTTTTT
-,TRBJ1-6,-,TRBV30,CAWSVRGLNSPLHF,TGTGCCTGGAGTGTTCGGGGTCTCAATTCACCCCTCCACTTT
-,TRBJ1-2,-,TRBV9,CASSLQGSGEDYTF,TGTGCCAGCAGCCTTCAGGGGTCCGGCGAGGACTACACCTTC
-,TRBJ1-5,-,TRBV4-2,CASSDRHSNQPQHF,TGTGCCAGCAGTGACAGACATAGCAATCAGCCCCAGCATTTT
-,TRBJ1-3,-,TRBV30,CACHGRNSGNTIYF,TGTGCCTGCCATGGACGGAACTCTGGAAACACCATATATTTT
-,TRBJ2-2,TRBD1,TRBV5-1,CASSLDRDLPGELFF,TGCGCCAGCAGCCTGGACAGGGATTTGCCCGGGGAGCTGTTTTTT
-,TRBJ2-5,-,TRBV3-1/TRBV3-2,CASSQGNGEQETQYF,TGTGCCAGCAGCCAAGGGAATGGGGAGCAAGAGACCCAGTACTTC
-,TRBJ2-3,-,TRBV9,CASSEVKTFPDTQYF,TGTGCCAGCAGCGAGGTGAAGACCTTCCCAGATACGCAGTATTTT
-,TRBJ1-1,-,TRBV6-1,CASSEVAGMNTEAFF,TGTGCCAGCAGTGAAGTAGCAGGCATGAACACTGAAGCTTTCTTT
-,TRBJ1-4,-,TRBV10-1,CASSGGDEKLFF,TGCGCCAGCAGTGGGGGAGATGAAAAACTGTTTTTT
-,TRBJ1-2,TRBD1,TRBV7-2,CASSGGTGTGYTF,TGTGCCAGCAGCGGGGGGACAGGGACTGGCTACACCTTC
few,TRBJ2-7,-,TRBV7-9,CASSSVFYEQYF,TGTGCCAGCAGCTCCGTCTTCTACGAGCAGTACTTC
-,TRBJ1-1,-,TRBV20-1,CSASLPGTGWTEAFF,TGCAGTGCTAGTCTCCCGGGGACTGGTTGGACTGAAGCTTTCTTT
-,TRBJ1-5,-,TRBV19,CASSIDSRSNQPQHF,TGTGCCAGTAGTATTGATTCTCGCAGCAATCAGCCCCAGCATTTT
-,TRBJ2-7,-,TRBV29-1,CSGKNAGAGEQYF,TGCAGCGGGAAAAACGCGGGGGCTGGCGAGCAGTACTTC
-,TRBJ1-6,TRBD1,TRBV7-2,CASSLVGTGRGSPLHF,TGTGCCAGCAGCTTAGTCGGGACAGGTCGTGGGTCACCCCTCCACTTT
few,TRBJ2-7,-,TRBV3-1/TRBV3-2,CASSPSARILAIRSPDYEQYF,TGTGCCAGCAGCCCCTCCGCCCGGATACTAGCTATCCGTTCCCCCGACTACGAGCAGTACTTC
-,TRBJ2-7,-,TRBV6-5,CASSQGPATSYEQYF,TGTGCCAGCAGCCAGGGTCCGGCAACCTCCTACGAGCAGTACTTC